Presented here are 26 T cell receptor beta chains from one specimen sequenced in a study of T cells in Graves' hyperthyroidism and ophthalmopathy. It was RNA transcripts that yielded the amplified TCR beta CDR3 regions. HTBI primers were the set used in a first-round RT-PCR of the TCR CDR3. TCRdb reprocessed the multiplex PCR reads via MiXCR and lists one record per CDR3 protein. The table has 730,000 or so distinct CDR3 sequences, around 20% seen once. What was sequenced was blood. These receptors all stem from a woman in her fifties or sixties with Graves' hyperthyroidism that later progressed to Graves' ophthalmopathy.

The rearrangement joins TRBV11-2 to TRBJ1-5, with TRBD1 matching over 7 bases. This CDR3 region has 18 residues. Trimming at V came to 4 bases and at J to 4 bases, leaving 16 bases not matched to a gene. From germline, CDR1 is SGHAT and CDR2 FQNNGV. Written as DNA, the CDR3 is TGTGCCAGCAGCTCTGGAAACAGGGGCGTAGCAATTAATCAGCCCCAGCATTTT. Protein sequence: CASSSGNRGVAINQPQHF.

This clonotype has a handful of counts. The CDR3 here is CAWGRRAYEQYF. As DNA, the CDR3 is TGTGCCTGGGGGCGGAGAGCCTACGAGCAGTACTTC. The chain uses TRBV30 and TRBJ2-7; D is ambiguous. This CDR3 comprises 12 residues. V was trimmed by 5 bases and J by 2 bases, leaving 10 bases between them. The germline V gene encodes CDR1 GTSNPN and CDR2 SVGIG (reference sequence).

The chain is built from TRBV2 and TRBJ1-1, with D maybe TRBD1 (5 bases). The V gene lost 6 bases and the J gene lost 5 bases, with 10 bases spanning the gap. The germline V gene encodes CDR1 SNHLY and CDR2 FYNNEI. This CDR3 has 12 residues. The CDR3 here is CASRAGVTEAFF. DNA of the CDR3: TGTGCCAGCAGAGCGGGGGTTACTGAAGCTTTCTTT.

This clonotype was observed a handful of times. The CDR3 is CSAPGEGTDTQYF. CDR3 sequence (DNA): TGCAGTGCCCCAGGGGAAGGGACAGATACGCAGTATTTT. The chain uses TRBV20-1 and TRBJ2-3; tentative D call: TRBD1 (6 bases). V was clipped by 6 bases and J by 3 bases, with 13 bases between them. CDR1 and CDR2 (germline): DFQATT, SNEGSKA (reference sequence). The CDR3 covers 13 residues.

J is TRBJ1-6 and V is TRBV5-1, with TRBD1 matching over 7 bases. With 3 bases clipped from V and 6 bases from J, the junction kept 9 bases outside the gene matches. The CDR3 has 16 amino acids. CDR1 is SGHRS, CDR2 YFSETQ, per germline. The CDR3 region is CASSYTATGSNSPLHF. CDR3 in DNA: TGCGCCAGCAGCTACACGGCGACAGGGAGTAATTCACCCCTCCACTTT. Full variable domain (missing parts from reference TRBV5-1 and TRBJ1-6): KAGVTQTPRYLIKTRGQQVTLSCSPISGHRSVSWYQQTPGQGLQFLFEYFSETQRNKGNFPGRFSGRQFSNSRSEMNVSTLELGDSALYLCASSYTATGSNSPLHFGNGTRLTVT.

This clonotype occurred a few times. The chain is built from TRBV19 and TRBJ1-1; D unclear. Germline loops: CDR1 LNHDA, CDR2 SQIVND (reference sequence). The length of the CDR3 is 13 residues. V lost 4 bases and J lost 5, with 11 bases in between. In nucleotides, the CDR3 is TGTGCCAGTAGTACGACGGAGGGAACTGAAGCTTTCTTT. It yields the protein CASSTTEGTEAFF.

This CDR3 reads CAISHRVMDGYTF. As DNA, the CDR3 is TGTGCCATCAGTCATAGGGTTATGGATGGCTACACCTTC. The rearrangement uses TRBV10-3 and TRBJ1-2; D gene unclear. Germline loops: CDR1 ENHRY, CDR2 SYGVKD. The CDR3 contains 13 residues. V lost 5 bases and J lost 6, with 13 bases in between.

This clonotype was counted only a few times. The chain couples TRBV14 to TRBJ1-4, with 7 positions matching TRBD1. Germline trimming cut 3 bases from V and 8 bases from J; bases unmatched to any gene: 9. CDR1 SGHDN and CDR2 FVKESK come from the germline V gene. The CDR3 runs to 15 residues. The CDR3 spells CASSHRGGFGEKLFF. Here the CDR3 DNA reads TGTGCCAGCAGCCACAGGGGGGGGTTCGGAGAAAAACTGTTTTTT. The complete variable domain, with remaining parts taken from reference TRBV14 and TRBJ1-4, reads EAGVTQFPSHSVIEKGQTVTLRCDPISGHDNLYWYRRVMGKEIKFLLHFVKESKQDESGMPNNRFLAERTGGTYSTLKVQPAELEDSGVYFCASSHRGGFGEKLFFGSGTQLSVL.

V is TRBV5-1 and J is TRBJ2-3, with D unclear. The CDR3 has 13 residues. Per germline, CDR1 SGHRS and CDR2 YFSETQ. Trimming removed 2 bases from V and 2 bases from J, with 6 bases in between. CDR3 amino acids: CASSFWTTDTQYF. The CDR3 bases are TGCGCCAGCAGCTTCTGGACCACAGATACGCAGTATTTT.

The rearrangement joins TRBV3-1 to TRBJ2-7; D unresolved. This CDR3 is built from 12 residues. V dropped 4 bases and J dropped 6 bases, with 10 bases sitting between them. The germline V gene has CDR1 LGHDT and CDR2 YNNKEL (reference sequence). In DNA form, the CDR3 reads TGTGCCAGCAGCCTCCTACACCCCGAGCAGTACTTC. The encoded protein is CASSLLHPEQYF.

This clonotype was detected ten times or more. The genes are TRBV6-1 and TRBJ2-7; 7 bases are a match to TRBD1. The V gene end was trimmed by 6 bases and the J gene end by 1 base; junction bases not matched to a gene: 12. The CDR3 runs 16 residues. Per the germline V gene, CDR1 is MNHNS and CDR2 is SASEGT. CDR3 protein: CASRERTGAVSYEQYF. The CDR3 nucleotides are TGTGCCAGCAGAGAACGGACAGGAGCGGTTTCCTACGAGCAGTACTTC.

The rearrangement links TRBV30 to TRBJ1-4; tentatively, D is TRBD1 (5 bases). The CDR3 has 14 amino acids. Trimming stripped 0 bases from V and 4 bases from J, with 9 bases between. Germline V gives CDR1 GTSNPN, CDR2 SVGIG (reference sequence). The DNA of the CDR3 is TGTGCCTGGAGTGTGACAGCAATTAATGAAAAACTGTTTTTT. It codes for CAWSVTAINEKLFF. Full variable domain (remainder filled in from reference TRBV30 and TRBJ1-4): SQTIHQWPATLVQPVGSPLSLECTVEGTSNPNLYWYRQAAGRGLQLLFYSVGIGQISSEVPQNLSASRPQDRQFILSSKKLLLSDSGFYLCAWSVTAINEKLFFGSGTQLSVL.

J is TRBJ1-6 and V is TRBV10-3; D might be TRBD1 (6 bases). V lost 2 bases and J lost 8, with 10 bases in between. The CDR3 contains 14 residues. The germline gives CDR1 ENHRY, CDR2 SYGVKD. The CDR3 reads CAISERQADSPLHF. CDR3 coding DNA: TGTGCCATCAGTGAGCGACAGGCGGATTCACCCCTCCACTTT.

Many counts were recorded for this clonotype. CDR3: CASSLEATINTEAFF. The CDR3, as DNA: TGTGCCAGCAGCTTAGAGGCGACAATTAACACTGAAGCTTTCTTT. The chain is built from TRBV11-1 and TRBJ1-1; D gene ambiguous. The CDR3 length is 15 residues. V lost 1 base and J lost 2, with 11 bases in between. CDR1 SGHAT and CDR2 FQDESV come from the germline V gene (reference sequence).

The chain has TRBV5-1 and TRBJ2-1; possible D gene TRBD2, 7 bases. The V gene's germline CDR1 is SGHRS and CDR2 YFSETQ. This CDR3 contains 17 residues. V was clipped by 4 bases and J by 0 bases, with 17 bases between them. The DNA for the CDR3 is TGCGCCAGCAGCCCCGAAGGGGGGGCGAACTCCTACAATGAGCAGTTCTTC. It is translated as CASSPEGGANSYNEQFF.

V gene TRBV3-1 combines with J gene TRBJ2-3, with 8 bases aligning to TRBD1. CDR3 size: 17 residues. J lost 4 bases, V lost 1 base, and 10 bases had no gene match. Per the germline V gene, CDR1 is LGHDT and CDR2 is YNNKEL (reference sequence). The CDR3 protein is CASSQARTGMSPDTQYF. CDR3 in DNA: TGTGCCAGCAGCCAAGCCCGGACAGGGATGTCCCCAGATACGCAGTATTTT.

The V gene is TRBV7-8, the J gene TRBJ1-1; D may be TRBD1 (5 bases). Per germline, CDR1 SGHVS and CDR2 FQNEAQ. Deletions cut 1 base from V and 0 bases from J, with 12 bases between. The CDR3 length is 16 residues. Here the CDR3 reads CASSLDPNRMNTEAFF. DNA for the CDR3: TGTGCCAGCAGCTTAGACCCCAACAGGATGAACACTGAAGCTTTCTTT.

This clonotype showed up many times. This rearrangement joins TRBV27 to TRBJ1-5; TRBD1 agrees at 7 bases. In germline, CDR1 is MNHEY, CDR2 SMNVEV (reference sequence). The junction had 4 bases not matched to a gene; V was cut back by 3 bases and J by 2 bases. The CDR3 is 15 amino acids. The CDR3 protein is CASSFRQGGNQPQHF. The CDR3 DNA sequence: TGTGCCAGCAGTTTCCGACAGGGAGGCAATCAGCCCCAGCATTTT.

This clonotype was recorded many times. CDR3 coding DNA: TGTGCCAGCAGTTCCAGAGACAGATACTATGGCTACACCTTC. This translates into CASSSRDRYYGYTF. This chain links TRBV12-3 or TRBV12-4 with TRBJ1-2; TRBD1 might be the D (5 bases). The V end lost 4 bases, the J end lost 3 bases, and 12 bases lay between the germline ends. CDR3 length: 14 amino acids.

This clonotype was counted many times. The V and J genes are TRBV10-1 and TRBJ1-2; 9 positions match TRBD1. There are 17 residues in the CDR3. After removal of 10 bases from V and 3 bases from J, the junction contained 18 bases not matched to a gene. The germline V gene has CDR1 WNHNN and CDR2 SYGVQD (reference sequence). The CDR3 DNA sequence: TGCGCCAACCGAAACCGGGACAGGGAATGCGTTTACTATGGCTACACCTTC. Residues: CANRNRDRECVYYGYTF.

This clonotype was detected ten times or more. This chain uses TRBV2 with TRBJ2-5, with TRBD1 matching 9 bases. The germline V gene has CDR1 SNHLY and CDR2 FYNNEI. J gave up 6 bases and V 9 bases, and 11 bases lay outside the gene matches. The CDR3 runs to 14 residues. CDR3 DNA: TGTGCCAGTAATCCGGGACAGGGTGTACAGACCCAGTACTTC. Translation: CASNPGQGVQTQYF. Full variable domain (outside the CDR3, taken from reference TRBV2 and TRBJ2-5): EPEVTQTPSHQVTQMGQEVILRCVPISNHLYFYWYRQILGQKVEFLVSFYNNEISEKSEIFDDQFSVERPDGSNFTLKIRSTKLEDSAMYFCASNPGQGVQTQYFGPGTRLLVL.

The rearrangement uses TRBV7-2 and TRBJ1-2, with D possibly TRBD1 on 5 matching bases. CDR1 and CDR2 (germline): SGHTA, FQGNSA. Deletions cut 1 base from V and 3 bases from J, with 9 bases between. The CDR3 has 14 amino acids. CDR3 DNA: TGTGCCAGCAGCTTAGATGCAGGGTACTATGGCTACACCTTC. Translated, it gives CASSLDAGYYGYTF.

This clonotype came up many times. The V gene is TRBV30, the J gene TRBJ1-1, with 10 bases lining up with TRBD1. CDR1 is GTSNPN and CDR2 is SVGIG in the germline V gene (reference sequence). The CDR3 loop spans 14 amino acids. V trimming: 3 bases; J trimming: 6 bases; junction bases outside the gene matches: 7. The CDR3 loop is CAWSGDRGRAEAFF. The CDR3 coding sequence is TGTGCCTGGAGCGGGGACAGGGGAAGGGCTGAAGCTTTCTTT.

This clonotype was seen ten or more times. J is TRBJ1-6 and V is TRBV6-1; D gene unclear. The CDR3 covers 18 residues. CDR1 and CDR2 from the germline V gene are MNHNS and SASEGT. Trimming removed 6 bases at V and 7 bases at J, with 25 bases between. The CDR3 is CASSPALEGQRANSPLHF. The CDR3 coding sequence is TGTGCCAGCAGCCCGGCCCTAGAGGGCCAAAGGGCGAATTCACCCCTCCACTTT.

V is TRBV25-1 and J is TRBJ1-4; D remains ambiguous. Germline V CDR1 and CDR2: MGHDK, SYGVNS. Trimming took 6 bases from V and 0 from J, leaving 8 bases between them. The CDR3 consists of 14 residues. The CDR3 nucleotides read TGTGCCAGCAGAGAGGCAGCAACTAATGAAAAACTGTTTTTT. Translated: CASREAATNEKLFF. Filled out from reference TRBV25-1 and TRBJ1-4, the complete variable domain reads EADIYQTPRYLVIGTGKKITLECSQTMGHDKMYWYQQDPGMELHLIHYSYGVNSTEKGDLSSESTVSRIRTEHFPLTLESARPSHTSQYLCASREAATNEKLFFGSGTQLSVL.

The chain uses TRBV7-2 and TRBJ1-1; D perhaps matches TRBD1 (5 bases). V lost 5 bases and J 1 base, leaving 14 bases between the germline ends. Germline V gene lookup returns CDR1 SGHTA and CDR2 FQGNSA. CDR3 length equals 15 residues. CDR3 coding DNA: TGTGCCAGCAGCACCCAGACAGTGCGGAACACTGAAGCTTTCTTT. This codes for CASSTQTVRNTEAFF.